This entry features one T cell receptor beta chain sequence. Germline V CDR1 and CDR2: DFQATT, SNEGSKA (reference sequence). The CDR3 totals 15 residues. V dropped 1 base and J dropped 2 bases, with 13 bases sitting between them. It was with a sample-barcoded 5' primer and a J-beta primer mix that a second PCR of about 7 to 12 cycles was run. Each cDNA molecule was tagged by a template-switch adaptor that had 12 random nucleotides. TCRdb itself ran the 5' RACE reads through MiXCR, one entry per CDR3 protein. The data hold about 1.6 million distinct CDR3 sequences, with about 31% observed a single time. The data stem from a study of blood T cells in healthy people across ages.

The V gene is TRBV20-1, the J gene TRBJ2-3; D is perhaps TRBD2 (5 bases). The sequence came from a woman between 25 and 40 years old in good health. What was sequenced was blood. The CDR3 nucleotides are TGCAGTGCTAGAGGAGGTGTTCGGGACACAGATACGCAGTATTTT. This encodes CSARGGVRDTDTQYF.